These 26 T cell receptor beta chains came from one sample sequenced in a study of identical twins. TCRdb recomputed calls from the 5' RACE reads with MiXCR, one row per CDR3 protein. The sample lists about 530,000 distinct CDR3 sequences; 20% to 25% were seen once. This sample also appeared in a second study, on yellow fever vaccine responses in identical twins.

Sequencing used CD4+ T cells sorted from blood. The receptors shown here come from a woman between 18 and 30 years old in good health.

This clonotype was seen a handful of times. The gene calls are TRBV6-1 and TRBJ1-4; D not resolved. The CDR3 length is 14 residues. Germline-derived CDR1 and CDR2 are MNHNS and SASEGT. Trimming removed 8 bases from V and 2 bases from J, with 12 bases in between. CDR3 DNA: TGTGCCAGCTACCGCGGGCGGACTAATGAAAAACTGTTTTTT. This translates into CASYRGRTNEKLFF.

The sample holds a few counts of this clonotype. The genes are TRBV15 and TRBJ1-5; the match to TRBD1 covers 11 bases. Germline V gene lookup returns CDR1 LNHNV and CDR2 YYDKDF (reference sequence). V dropped 5 bases and J dropped 4; count of bases not matched to a gene: 4. The CDR3 loop spans 15 amino acids. In DNA form, the CDR3 reads TGTGCCACCAGCGGCGGGACAGGGGGTAATCAGCCCCAGCATTTT. Translation gives CATSGGTGGNQPQHF.

This clonotype was seen more than once but under ten times. CDR3 amino acids: CASSLSWRGLTDTQYF. The CDR3 coding sequence is TGTGCCAGCAGTTTATCGTGGAGGGGCCTCACAGATACGCAGTATTTT. J is TRBJ2-3 and V is TRBV27, with D possibly being TRBD2 (6 bases). The germline V gene has CDR1 MNHEY and CDR2 SMNVEV (reference sequence). This CDR3 is built from 16 residues. Trimming took 0 bases from V and 2 from J, leaving 12 bases between them.

The chain links TRBV12-3 or TRBV12-4 to TRBJ2-2; weak D call: TRBD1 (6 bases). The V end lost 5 bases, the J end lost 5 bases, and 18 bases lay between the germline ends. The CDR3 contains 16 residues. CDR3 nucleotides: TGTGCCAGCAGTCCCCAGGGGCGGATGGGGACCGGGGAGCTGTTTTTT. It specifies CASSPQGRMGTGELFF.

The chain combines TRBV25-1 with TRBJ2-5; possible D gene TRBD2, 6 bases. The V end was cut by 5 bases, the J end by 5 bases, with 21 bases between. The CDR3 is 16 residues long. Per the germline V gene, CDR1 is MGHDK and CDR2 is SYGVNS. The CDR3 bases are TGTGCCAGCAGTAAGCGAGGCGGGGCCCGGGGGGAGACCCAGTACTTC. Translated, it gives CASSKRGGARGETQYF.

As to this clonotype: It may be a read error: a sequence one base away is much more abundant. The V gene is TRBV12-3 or TRBV12-4, the J gene TRBJ2-1; D remains unclear. The V end was cut by 6 bases, the J end by 3 bases, with 6 bases between. The CDR3 contains 12 residues. DNA of the CDR3: TGTGCCAGCAGAGGCGACTACAATGAGCAGTTCTTC. Amino acids: CASRGDYNEQFF.

This clonotype was found a few times. The J gene is TRBJ2-1, the V gene TRBV12-3 or TRBV12-4; 9 bases are a match to TRBD2. V lost 2 bases to trimming and J lost 8 bases; unmatched junction nucleotides: 7. The CDR3 runs to 15 residues. CDR3 loop: CASSLRAGGFDEQFF. CDR3 nucleotide sequence: TGTGCCAGCAGTTTACGGGCGGGAGGGTTCGATGAGCAGTTCTTC.

The rearrangement uses TRBV4-1 and TRBJ2-3; D gene ambiguous. V was clipped by 4 bases and J by 0 bases, with 8 bases between them. CDR3 length equals 14 residues. The germline V gene has CDR1 MGHRA and CDR2 YSYEKL. This CDR3 is CASSPRESTDTQYF. The CDR3 region has the DNA TGCGCCAGCAGCCCTAGGGAAAGCACAGATACGCAGTATTTT.

The sample holds a few counts of this clonotype. V and J are TRBV7-8 and TRBJ2-7; 9 bases map to TRBD2. Germline loops: CDR1 SGHVS, CDR2 FQNEAQ. This CDR3 spans 15 amino acids. V lost 5 bases, J lost 4 bases, and 9 bases stayed unmatched. CDR3 amino acids: CASSPTAGGIYEQYF. CDR3 bases: TGTGCCAGCAGCCCCACAGCGGGAGGTATATACGAGCAGTACTTC.

This clonotype was counted between two and nine times. The chain uses TRBV6-1 and TRBJ1-5; D unresolved. The CDR3 is made up of 13 amino acids. The V gene's germline CDR1 is MNHNS and CDR2 SASEGT. V was clipped by 8 bases and J by 0 bases, with 8 bases between them. The CDR3 is CASGSYSNQPQHF. CDR3 sequence (DNA): TGTGCCAGCGGGTCTTATAGCAATCAGCCCCAGCATTTT.

V and J are TRBV12-3 or TRBV12-4 and TRBJ1-5; no clear D. The CDR3 sequence is 15 residues long. V gave up 5 bases and J gave up 2 bases, with 13 bases separating them. The CDR3 DNA is TGTGCCAGCAGTCTTCTTCGGGCGGGCAATCAGCCCCAGCATTTT. This sequence encodes CASSLLRAGNQPQHF.

V is TRBV10-3 and J is TRBJ2-5; 8 bases match TRBD2. Germline lookup yields CDR1 ENHRY and CDR2 SYGVKD. The CDR3 sequence is 13 residues long. J gave up 4 bases and V 5 bases, and 3 bases lay outside the gene matches. The CDR3 nucleotides are TGTGCCATCAGTTACGGACTAGCAGAGACCCAGTACTTC. This sequence encodes CAISYGLAETQYF.

This clonotype was counted a few times. This chain uses TRBV5-1 with TRBJ2-1; D is unresolved. V lost 4 bases, J lost 2 bases, and 13 bases lay in between. The CDR3 runs to 15 residues. Germline V gene sequence: CDR1 SGHRS, CDR2 YFSETQ. CDR3 protein: CASSLVADPYNEQFF. Written as DNA, the CDR3 is TGCGCCAGCAGCCTGGTGGCAGATCCCTACAATGAGCAGTTCTTC.

The chain joins TRBV7-2 to TRBJ2-1; D remains ambiguous. Germline loops: CDR1 SGHTA, CDR2 FQGNSA. This CDR3 region has 16 residues. Trimming cost V 3 bases and J 2 bases, with 14 bases left between them. As DNA, the CDR3 is TGTGCCAGCAGCTTCCGATACGGACCCGCCTACAATGAGCAGTTCTTC. Its translation: CASSFRYGPAYNEQFF.

This clonotype was seen more than once but under ten times. The DNA for the CDR3 is TGTGCCAGCAGTCGGACTAGCGGGAGCTTAATTGTGAACAATGAGCAGTTCTTC. It codes for CASSRTSGSLIVNNEQFF. The rearrangement joins TRBV11-1 to TRBJ2-1, with 13 bases aligning to TRBD2. Germline V gene lookup returns CDR1 SGHAT and CDR2 FQDESV (reference sequence). Trimming at V came to 6 bases and at J to 5 bases, leaving 13 bases not matched to a gene. The CDR3 totals 18 residues.

This clonotype came up once. The rearrangement joins TRBV10-3 to TRBJ2-1; D possibly corresponds to TRBD2 (7 bases). Trimming took off 4 bases at V and 6 bases at J, with 31 bases between the two ends. Germline V CDR1 and CDR2: ENHRY, SYGVKD. CDR3 size: 20 residues. The CDR3: CAISGNRGGGVLVGFNEQFF. The CDR3 nucleotides read TGTGCCATCAGTGGAAACCGTGGAGGGGGGGTTTTAGTAGGTTTCAATGAGCAGTTCTTC.

In its sample, this clonotype was seen a few times. This rearrangement joins TRBV5-1 to TRBJ2-4, with a tentative D call TRBD1 (5 bases). Germline loops: CDR1 SGHRS, CDR2 YFSETQ. V shed 3 bases and J shed 0 bases, with 13 bases lying between them. This CDR3 contains 16 residues. CDR3 DNA sequence: TGCGCCAGCAGCTATCGACAGAACCTAGCCAAAAACATTCAGTACTTC. It encodes CASSYRQNLAKNIQYF.

This clonotype turned up a few times. This rearrangement joins TRBV24-1 to TRBJ2-3; no clear D. Per germline, CDR1 KGHDR and CDR2 SFDVKD. Trimming cost V 4 bases and J 10 bases, with 14 bases left between them. The CDR3 covers 13 residues. The CDR3 bases are TGTGCCACCAGTGAAAGTCCCGTGTTGGCGCAGTATTTT. It is translated as CATSESPVLAQYF.

The chain recombines TRBV28 with TRBJ1-2; 7 positions agree with TRBD1. Germline V gene sequence: CDR1 MDHEN, CDR2 SYDVKM. The length of the CDR3 is 12 residues. The V segment lost 4 bases and the J segment 13 bases; nucleotides outside the gene matches: 9. CDR3 bases: TGTGCCAGCAGTTCGAACAGGGGACGTGGCACCTTC. As protein: CASSSNRGRGTF.

This clonotype was picked up a small number of times. This CDR3 is CASSLSGGAQETQYF. CDR3 DNA: TGTGCCAGCAGTTTAAGCGGGGGGGCCCAAGAGACCCAGTACTTC. The chain employs TRBV12-3 or TRBV12-4 and TRBJ2-5; TRBD2 agrees at 10 bases. This CDR3 has 15 amino acids. Unmatched junction bases numbered 1, after V lost 2 bases and J lost 1 base.

J is TRBJ2-1 and V is TRBV5-1; D not resolved. CDR1 and CDR2 (germline): SGHRS, YFSETQ. The CDR3 has 13 amino acids. V was clipped by 2 bases and J by 10 bases, with 13 bases between them. The CDR3 protein is CASSFDQYGEQFF. For the CDR3, the DNA is TGCGCCAGCAGCTTCGATCAATACGGGGAGCAGTTCTTC.

The V call is TRBV3-1, the J call TRBJ2-7, with 8 bases aligning to TRBD2. Germline V CDR1 and CDR2: LGHDT, YNNKEL (reference sequence). The length of the CDR3 is 17 residues. J gave up 4 bases and V 1 base, and 12 bases lay outside the gene matches. The CDR3 nucleotides read TGTGCCAGCAGCCAAGGGGGGATCAGCGGGAGATCATACGAGCAGTACTTC. Its protein product is CASSQGGISGRSYEQYF.

This chain links TRBV28 with TRBJ1-3; possibly TRBD1 for D (5 bases). Trimming left V 4 bases short and J 0 bases short, with 10 bases between. The CDR3 extends over 15 amino acids. Germline V lookup: CDR1 MDHEN, CDR2 SYDVKM. CDR3: CASSSGLHSGNTIYF. The CDR3 DNA sequence: TGTGCCAGCAGTTCGGGACTGCACTCTGGAAACACCATATATTTT.

This clonotype was seen a handful of times. The chain couples TRBV4-1 to TRBJ1-5; no definite D call. Trimming cost V 0 bases and J 1 base, with 10 bases left between them. Germline V gives CDR1 MGHRA, CDR2 YSYEKL. The CDR3 covers 16 residues. The DNA for the CDR3 is TGCGCCAGCAGCCAAGAGGGGAGGATAAGCAATCAGCCCCAGCATTTT. Protein product: CASSQEGRISNQPQHF.

The rearrangement uses TRBV6-5 and TRBJ2-3, with D perhaps TRBD1 or TRBD2 (5 bases each). CDR1 and CDR2 from the germline V gene are MNHEY and SVGAGI. Deletions cut 8 bases from V and 2 bases from J, with 26 bases between. The CDR3 is 18 amino acids. The CDR3 reads CASVPGNRSPRATDTQYF. DNA of the CDR3: TGTGCCAGCGTTCCGGGAAATCGGAGCCCCAGGGCCACAGATACGCAGTATTTT.

This clonotype was observed a few times. CDR3 coding DNA: TGTGCCAGCAGCCCCCGGGACAGGGACGTTGAGCAGTTCTTC. Translation: CASSPRDRDVEQFF. The V and J genes are TRBV7-9 and TRBJ2-1; 9 bases agree with TRBD1. This CDR3 region has 14 residues. V dropped 5 bases and J dropped 9; count of bases not matched to a gene: 8. Germline V gene lookup returns CDR1 SEHNR and CDR2 FQNEAQ (reference sequence). The full variable domain, rest sourced from reference TRBV7-9 and TRBJ2-1, is DTGVSQNPRHKITKRGQNVTFRCDPISEHNRLYWYRQTLGQGPEFLTYFQNEAQLEKSRLLSDRFSAERPKGSFSTLEIQRTEQGDSAMYLCASSPRDRDVEQFFGPGTRLTVL.